One and the same sample provided the 2 T cell receptor beta chains below, sequenced in a study of control samples from healthy donors and cancer patients (TCRdb year 2020). Libraries came from the immunoSEQ multiplex PCR assay. In its TCRdb copy, this immuneACCESS table keeps in-frame sequences only and misses some clones. Where compared with another copy, unresolved V genes explain less than half of these, and the others have no known cause. This sample comprises 95,000 to 150,000 clones, approximately 89% of them detected only once. The ten top clones hold about 2.7% of the sample. Material: blood. These receptors were taken from a man between 60 and 70 years old in good health.

The chain combines TRBV7-9 with TRBJ2-1, with 11 bases fitting TRBD2. The CDR3 length is 13 residues. Looked up from germline, CDR1 is SEHNR and CDR2 is FQNEAQ (reference sequence). V lost 4 bases and J lost 11; bases outside the gene matches: 4. The CDR3 DNA reads TGTGCCAGCAGCTCTAGCGGGGGGATACAGCAGTTCTTC. It codes for CASSSSGGIQQFF.

CDR3 loop: CASSTGGTSYGYTF. CDR3 in DNA: TGTGCCAGCAGCACAGGGGGGACATCTTATGGCTACACCTTC. V gene TRBV7-2 combines with J gene TRBJ1-2; 8 nucleotides agree with TRBD1. The CDR3 has 14 residues. V gave up 5 bases and J gave up 5 bases; unmatched junction bases: 7. Germline V CDR1 and CDR2: SGHTA, FQGNSA.